A selection of T cell receptor beta chains follows, all from one sample in a study of blood T cell repertoires in COVID-19. Here immunoSEQ multiplex PCR was the method, and the copy in TCRdb shows in-frame clones only, minus some. The profile shows some 44,000 clones, around 92% of them singletons. Sequencing input: peripheral blood. Receptor source: a human donor in a cohort sampled during active COVID-19. CDR3s include the opening cysteine and the closing phenylalanine or tryptophan. A D gene is named only where the DNA matches it firmly. Size is omitted from some rows. Given values are once, few, many or a class for expanded clones.

TRBJ2-7 TRBD1 . TRBV19 CASSLTGQGTYEQYF TGTGCCAGTAGTCTAACGGGACAGGGGACCTACGAGCAGTACTTC
TRBJ1-2 . once TRBV5-1 CASSLTTIYSGYTF TGCGCCAGCAGCTTGACGACAATCTATTCTGGCTACACCTTC
TRBJ2-7 TRBD2 . TRBV4-2 CASSQEAGRGRAREQYF TGTGCCAGCAGCCAAGAGGCGGGACGCGGGAGGGCCAGGGAGCAGTACTTC
TRBJ1-5 TRBD1 . TRBV4-2 CASSPTGDNQPQHF TGTGCCAGCAGCCCCACAGGGGATAATCAGCCCCAGCATTTT
TRBJ2-2 . . TRBV4-3 CASSQEPAASGELFF TGCGCCAGCAGCCAAGAGCCAGCGGCGAGTGGGGAGCTGTTTTTT
TRBJ1-1 TRBD1 . TRBV11-2 CASSVQGANTEAFF TGTGCCAGCAGCGTACAGGGGGCGAACACTGAAGCTTTCTTT
TRBJ1-1 . . TRBV20-1 CSAYGGVEAFF TGCAGTGCTTACGGGGGTGTTGAAGCTTTCTTT
TRBJ2-2 . . TRBV7-3 CASSFTLRGKGELFF TGTGCCAGCAGTTTTACATTAAGGGGAAAAGGGGAGCTGTTTTTT
TRBJ2-4 . . TRBV27 CASSFRVGQGGIQYF TGTGCCAGCAGTTTCCGGGTGGGACAAGGGGGCATTCAGTACTTC
TRBJ2-7 . once TRBV5-4 CASSLERVHSYEQYF TGTGCCAGCAGCTTGGAGCGGGTTCACTCCTACGAGCAGTACTTC
TRBJ2-3 . . TRBV24-1 CATSSGQVSTDTQYF TGTGCCACCAGTTCCGGCCAGGTTAGCACAGATACGCAGTATTTT
TRBJ2-2 . . TRBV19 CASSIYSRVNTGELFF TGTGCCAGTAGTATTTATAGCAGGGTCAACACCGGGGAGCTGTTTTTT
TRBJ2-7 . . TRBV27 CASSFNGAYEQYF TGTGCCAGCAGTTTTAACGGGGCCTACGAGCAGTACTTC
TRBJ2-2 . . TRBV7-2 CASSLRSIPREAGELFF TGTGCCAGCAGCTTAAGGTCCATCCCCCGCGAGGCCGGGGAGCTGTTTTTT
TRBJ2-3 TRBD2 once TRBV18 CASSPTLGGKTLADTQYF TGTGCCAGCTCACCAACTCTCGGGGGGAAGACCCTGGCAGATACGCAGTATTTT
TRBJ1-1 . . TRBV28 CASSLARGNTEAFF TGTGCCAGCAGTTTGGCTCGGGGTAACACTGAAGCTTTCTTT
TRBJ2-3 . . TRBV30 CAWTLGGTDTQYF TGTGCCTGGACCTTAGGGGGCACAGATACGCAGTATTTT
TRBJ2-1 . . TRBV5-1 CASSLGDPSYNEQFF TGCGCCAGCAGCTTGGGAGATCCCTCCTACAATGAGCAGTTCTTC
TRBJ1-1 . . TRBV6-2/TRBV6-3 CASSYPPPGTEAFF TGTGCCAGCAGTTATCCCCCCCCGGGCACTGAAGCTTTCTTT
TRBJ2-2 TRBD2 . TRBV27 CASSLRGEAGELFF TGTGCCAGCAGTTTACGGGGGGAAGCCGGGGAGCTGTTTTTT
TRBJ1-4 . . TRBV10-3 CAISAQEGEKLFF TGTGCCATCAGTGCGCAGGAGGGTGAAAAACTGTTTTTT
TRBJ2-3 TRBD2 . TRBV5-4 CASSSGGWGVGDTQYF TGTGCCAGCAGCTCGGGAGGCTGGGGTGTTGGAGATACGCAGTATTTT
TRBJ2-1 TRBD2 . TRBV12-5 CASGLVLGSGAYEQFF TGTGCTAGTGGTTTGGTTCTTGGTAGCGGGGCCTATGAGCAGTTCTTC
TRBJ2-3 TRBD2 . TRBV4-3 CASSQVTSGGARTQYF TGCGCCAGCAGCCAAGTAACTAGCGGGGGGGCGCGGACGCAGTATTTT
TRBJ2-7 TRBD2 . TRBV28 CASSLEGRVAEQYF TGTGCCAGCAGTTTAGAAGGGAGGGTGGCCGAGCAGTACTTC
TRBJ1-2 . . TRBV3-1/TRBV3-2 CASSQEQGNGYTF TGTGCCAGCAGCCAAGAGCAGGGGAATGGCTACACCTTC
TRBJ2-1 TRBD2 . TRBV10-2 CASRAEHLAGGSSEQFF TGCGCCAGCAGAGCCGAACATCTAGCGGGGGGGTCGAGTGAGCAGTTCTTC
TRBJ1-1 . . TRBV18 CASSPRGNPPGAATEAFF TGTGCCAGCTCACCAAGGGGTAACCCACCAGGGGCGGCGACTGAAGCTTTCTTT
TRBJ1-1 TRBD1 few TRBV5-8 CASRPPGQGTEAFF TGTGCCAGCCGACCTCCGGGACAGGGCACTGAAGCTTTCTTT
TRBJ2-7 TRBD2 . TRBV4-1 CASSQDPRTSYFYEQYF TGCGCCAGCAGCCAAGACCCAAGGACTAGCTACTTCTACGAGCAGTACTTC
TRBJ2-5 . . TRBV9 CASSVGVSRAAETQYF TGTGCCAGCAGCGTAGGGGTGAGCAGGGCGGCGGAGACCCAGTACTTC
TRBJ1-2 . . TRBV5-6 CASSLVIQTNYGYTF TGTGCCAGCAGCTTGGTTATTCAGACTAACTATGGCTACACCTTC
TRBJ1-5 . few TRBV27 CASSLVGGFNQPQHF TGTGCCAGCAGTTTGGTTGGAGGGTTTAATCAGCCCCAGCATTTT
TRBJ2-2 . . TRBV9 CASSANVEGELFF TGTGCCAGCAGCGCCAATGTTGAGGGGGAGCTGTTTTTT
TRBJ2-3 . . TRBV7-9 CASSLAEGADTQYF TGTGCCAGCAGCTTAGCGGAAGGGGCAGATACGCAGTATTTT
TRBJ1-2 . . TRBV6-6 CASSGQYYGYTF TGTGCCAGCAGTGGACAGTACTATGGCTACACCTTC
TRBJ1-1 . . TRBV3-1/TRBV3-2 CASSQAKGGGYTEAFF TGTGCCAGCAGCCAAGCAAAAGGGGGGGGCTACACTGAAGCTTTCTTT
TRBJ2-2 . . TRBV5-1 CASSLAPGDTGELFF TGCGCCAGCAGCTTGGCCCCGGGAGACACCGGGGAGCTGTTTTTT
TRBJ2-7 . . TRBV24-1 CATSDPTPGVNEQYF TGTGCCACCAGTGATCCGACACCCGGGGTGAACGAGCAGTACTTC
TRBJ2-7 TRBD2 . TRBV6-2/TRBV6-3 CASSWQSGGNSEQYF TGTGCCAGCAGTTGGCAGAGCGGGGGCAACAGCGAGCAGTACTTC
TRBJ1-1 . . TRBV23-1 CASRPHRGTEAFF TGCGCCAGCCGACCGCATCGAGGGACTGAAGCTTTCTTT
TRBJ1-6 TRBD1 . TRBV6-1 CASSEQGVVVQSPLHF TGTGCCAGCAGTGAGCAGGGGGTTGTCGTACAATCACCCCTCCACTTT
TRBJ1-4 . few TRBV2 CASSVRGGNEKLFF TGTGCCAGCAGTGTGAGGGGGGGGAATGAAAAACTGTTTTTT
TRBJ1-1 TRBD1 . TRBV7-2 CASSLARGFAFF TGTGCCAGCAGCTTAGCCAGGGGGTTTGCTTTCTTT
TRBJ1-5 . . TRBV3-1/TRBV3-2 CASSEYSNQPQHF TGTGCCAGCAGTGAGTATAGCAATCAGCCCCAGCATTTT